This T cell receptor (beta chain) was observed in a study of technical replicates of blood from a few donors. Profiling relied on immunoSEQ multiplex PCR, and the TCRdb table lists in-frame clones only, not all of them. This table has about 83,000 clones, about 92% appearing once. The germline V and J ends were trimmed by 2 bases and 0 bases, with 16 bases remaining between them. The CDR3 spans 17 residues. Germline V CDR1 and CDR2: MNHNS, SASEGT. The TCR sequence derives from a human donor in good health. The specimen sequenced was T cells isolated from PBMCs. The gene calls are TRBV6-1 and TRBJ1-2; tentative D call: TRBD1 (5 bases). CDR3 nucleotide sequence: TGTGCCAGCAGTGAAACGATAACAGGCAGAGCTAACTATGGCTACACCTTC. Amino acids: CASSETITGRANYGYTF.